This entry lists 10 T cell receptor beta chains sequenced from one sample in a study of CD8 T cells in ankylosing spondylitis. General study results and limits: Roughly 8 highly homologous variants made up a TCR beta motif that seemed to typify ankylosing spondylitis blood.

TCRdb used MiXCR to reprocess the 5' RACE reads, holding one entry per CDR3 protein. The data hold 200,000 to 250,000 distinct CDR3 sequences, with 6% to 8% observed a single time. No antigen has been identified for these receptors. The source material was blood, either unsorted or a sorted T cell fraction (not recorded which). The receptors here all came from a male donor with ankylosing spondylitis.

This clonotype occurred a few times. V usage is TRBV2 and J usage is TRBJ1-3; perhaps TRBD1 as D (6 bases). The CDR3 has 10 amino acids. Germline CDR1 and CDR2: SNHLY and FYNNEI. V was trimmed by 8 bases and J by 9 bases, leaving 8 bases between them. The CDR3: CASEGVTIYF. CDR3 nucleotide sequence: TGTGCCAGCGAGGGGGTCACCATATATTTT. The whole variable domain, remainder taken from reference TRBV2 and TRBJ1-3, is EPEVTQTPSHQVTQMGQEVILRCVPISNHLYFYWYRQILGQKVEFLVSFYNNEISEKSEIFDDQFSVERPDGSNFTLKIRSTKLEDSAMYFCASEGVTIYFGEGSWLTVV.

Many counts were recorded for this clonotype. The chain links TRBV28 to TRBJ1-1, with TRBD1 identical over 7 bases. Germline V gives CDR1 MDHEN, CDR2 SYDVKM. The CDR3 is made up of 13 amino acids. V lost 6 bases and J lost 8; bases outside the gene matches: 9. The DNA of the CDR3 is TGTGCCAGCAGAACCACAGGGGATCCGGAAGCTTTCTTT. Translated, it gives CASRTTGDPEAFF.

The table lists this clonotype with many counts. The gene calls are TRBV28 and TRBJ2-4; 10 positions match TRBD2. The CDR3 is made up of 15 amino acids. The J segment lost 6 bases and the V segment lost 0 bases, leaving 2 bases of the junction unmatched. In germline, CDR1 is MDHEN, CDR2 SYDVKM. CDR3 DNA: TGTGCCAGCAGTTTATGGTCTAGCGGGAGAAACATTCAGTACTTC. This sequence encodes CASSLWSSGRNIQYF.

Remarks on this clonotype: The likely explanation is a read error, given a far larger clone one base away. The J gene is TRBJ2-7, the V gene TRBV10-2; 10 nucleotides align to TRBD1. Germline V lookup: CDR1 WSHSY, CDR2 SAAADI. This CDR3 is 11 amino acids long. V was clipped by 11 bases and J by 6 bases; unmatched bases: 4. Here the CDR3 reads CAYRDRGEQYF. Written as DNA, the CDR3 is TGCGCCTACCGGGACAGGGGCGAGCAGTACTTC.

The chain links TRBV27 to TRBJ2-3; the match to TRBD2 covers 7 bases. CDR1 is MNHEY and CDR2 is SMNVEV in the germline V gene (reference sequence). J was trimmed by 5 bases and V by 0 bases; bases with no gene match: 5. This CDR3 is 15 amino acids long. CDR3 residues: CASSLSAGGGDTQYF. The CDR3 DNA is TGTGCCAGCAGTTTATCGGCTGGGGGGGGAGATACGCAGTATTTT.

This clonotype was counted at least ten times. The chain combines TRBV6-2 or TRBV6-3 with TRBJ2-1; 11 bases line up with TRBD2. From germline, CDR1 is MNHEY and CDR2 SVGEGT. CDR3 size: 16 residues. J was trimmed by 6 bases and V by 4 bases; bases with no gene match: 8. As DNA, the CDR3 is TGTGCCAGCAGTTGGTTAGGACTAGCGGGTTCCAATGAGCAGTTCTTC. Residues: CASSWLGLAGSNEQFF.

This clonotype was recorded many times. The rearrangement uses TRBV15 and TRBJ1-1; D gene unclear. CDR1 LNHNV and CDR2 YYDKDF come from the germline V gene (reference sequence). This CDR3 region has 15 residues. V was trimmed by 0 bases and J by 1 base, leaving 9 bases between them. The CDR3: CATSRDRSPNTEAFF. The CDR3 region has the DNA TGTGCCACCAGCAGAGACAGGTCCCCGAACACTGAAGCTTTCTTT.

This clonotype was seen repeatedly, ten times or more. The chain has TRBV4-1 and TRBJ2-3; D perhaps matches TRBD1 (5 bases). The CDR3 loop spans 13 amino acids. Germline V gives CDR1 MGHRA, CDR2 YSYEKL. Trimming removed 4 bases at V and 3 bases at J, with 8 bases between. CDR3 sequence: CASSPKGTDTQYF. DNA for the CDR3: TGCGCCAGCAGCCCCAAGGGGACAGATACGCAGTATTTT.

This clonotype appeared many times. The V gene is TRBV7-2, the J gene TRBJ2-2, with TRBD1 matching 9 bases. The germline CDR1 and CDR2 sequences are SGHTA and FQGNSA. CDR3 size: 17 residues. The ends lost 5 bases at V and 4 bases at J; junction bases unmatched: 11. CDR3 amino acids: CASSRGTGWVITGELFF. CDR3 bases: TGTGCCAGCAGCCGGGGGACAGGGTGGGTCATCACCGGGGAGCTGTTTTTT.

This clonotype was recorded at least ten times. V and J are TRBV27 and TRBJ1-2; 8 bases are shared with TRBD1. The CDR3 contains 13 residues. With 3 bases clipped from V and 8 bases from J, the junction kept 5 bases outside the gene matches. Germline CDR1 and CDR2: MNHEY and SMNVEV (reference sequence). The CDR3 region has the DNA TGTGCCAGCAGTTTGGGCAGGGGGCAGGGCTACACCTTC. Its translation: CASSLGRGQGYTF.